This TCR beta chain was profiled in a study of blood T cell repertoires in COVID-19. The repertoire was sequenced with immunoSEQ multiplex PCR; TCRdb's copy has only in-frame clones and lacks some. The profile covers roughly 170,000 clones, with 83% appearing a single time and approximately 4% taken by the ten largest. V lost 0 bases to trimming and J lost 2 bases, with 12 bases between them. Germline-derived CDR1 and CDR2 are SGHRS and YFSETQ. The CDR3 length is 15 residues. The clonotype originates from a woman aged 45-60 years in a cohort exposed to, infected with or recovered from COVID-19 (not recorded which). The sample taken for sequencing was PBMCs or T cells enriched from blood (not recorded which). The chain joins TRBV5-1 to TRBJ2-7; D might be TRBD1 (6 bases). This CDR3 is CASSLETGKAYEQYF. The CDR3 DNA sequence: TGCGCCAGCAGCTTGGAAACAGGGAAAGCCTACGAGCAGTACTTC.